The 19 T cell receptor beta chains presented below share a single source sample, sequenced in a study of shared clonotypes between healthy human individuals. This table comes from immunoSEQ multiplex PCR, and its TCRdb copy is limited to in-frame clones, with some not included. The sample includes hundreds of thousands of clones, 73% of them seen just once. The specimen sequenced was memory CD4+ T cells sorted from blood. Subset in this sample: CD45RA-negative fraction. The receptors were sampled from a woman aged 25-40 years in good health.

The count of this clone is one. The CDR3 DNA is TGTGCCAGCAGGTTTACTGAAGCTTTCTTT. It specifies CASRFTEAFF. This chain joins TRBV2 and TRBJ1-1; D call uncertain. The CDR3 runs 10 residues. Germline V gives CDR1 SNHLY, CDR2 FYNNEI. The V and J ends lost 6 bases and 5 bases respectively, with 4 bases between them.

The chain recombines TRBV6-4 with TRBJ2-1; 10 bases are a match to TRBD1. The CDR3 sequence is 15 residues long. V dropped 5 bases and J dropped 1; count of bases not matched to a gene: 2. Per germline, CDR1 MRHNA and CDR2 SNTAGT. DNA of the CDR3: TGTGCCAGCAGTCCGGGACAGGGGTCCTACAATGAGCAGTTCTTC. Encoded protein: CASSPGQGSYNEQFF.

The V gene is TRBV29-1, the J gene TRBJ2-5; 14 nucleotides agree with TRBD2. This CDR3 is built from 16 residues. Germline CDR1 and CDR2: SQVTM and ANQGSEA. The J segment lost 4 bases and the V segment lost 4 bases, leaving 8 bases of the junction unmatched. The CDR3: CSVVGTSGRRRETQYF. CDR3 coding DNA: TGCAGCGTTGTAGGGACTAGCGGGAGACGGAGAGAGACCCAGTACTTC.

The CDR3 region has the DNA TGTGCCAGTACTCAGGGTCAGAACACTGAAGCTTTCTTT. Its translation: CASTQGQNTEAFF. V gene TRBV19 combines with J gene TRBJ1-1; tentatively, D is TRBD1 (5 bases). Germline V lookup: CDR1 LNHDA, CDR2 SQIVND (reference sequence). This CDR3 is 13 amino acids long. V was clipped by 7 bases and J by 1 base, with 10 bases between them.

Worth noting for this clone: The sample holds other DNA sequences that translate to the same CDR3. CDR3 in DNA: TGTGCCAGCAGCTTGTCCAGGGATACGCAGTATTTT. This sequence encodes CASSLSRDTQYF. The chain employs TRBV5-4 and TRBJ2-3; unclear D gene. CDR1 is SGHNT, CDR2 YYREEE, per germline (reference sequence). With 1 base removed from V and 6 bases from J, the gap between germline ends came to 6 bases. The CDR3 is 12 amino acids.

This clone was detected only a few times. The chain combines TRBV19 with TRBJ1-4; a possible D gene is TRBD1 (5 bases). This CDR3 contains 17 residues. Germline V gene data show CDR1 as LNHDA and CDR2 as SQIVND (reference sequence). Trimming removed 3 bases from V and 0 bases from J, with 14 bases in between. CDR3 DNA: TGTGCCAGTAGTATTGGTAGGGGAGGAGCAACTAATGAAAAACTGTTTTTT. Its translation is CASSIGRGGATNEKLFF.

This CDR3 reads CASPGGVTTYEQYF. The DNA for the CDR3 is TGTGCCAGTCCAGGCGGGGTCACAACCTACGAGCAGTACTTC. This chain links TRBV19 with TRBJ2-7, with a possible D match to TRBD2 (6 bases). Germline V lookup: CDR1 LNHDA, CDR2 SQIVND (reference sequence). The CDR3 loop spans 14 amino acids. V was cut by 8 bases and J by 2 bases, with 16 bases left in between.

This clone showed up just a few times. The chain carries TRBV19 and TRBJ1-1; no firm D call. V lost 1 base, J lost 3 bases, and 6 bases lay in between. CDR3 length: 13 amino acids. CDR1 is LNHDA and CDR2 is SQIVND in the germline V gene (reference sequence). The DNA for the CDR3 is TGTGCCAGTAGTATAGGCCGGGACACTGAAGCTTTCTTT. This sequence encodes CASSIGRDTEAFF.

This chain connects TRBV5-4 to TRBJ2-3; possible D gene TRBD2, 5 bases. There are 14 residues in the CDR3. Germline CDR1 reads SGHNT; CDR2 reads YYREEE (reference sequence). V was clipped by 6 bases and J by 0 bases, with 11 bases between them. The CDR3 loop reads CASTAGGSTDTQYF. DNA for the CDR3: TGTGCCAGCACCGCTGGCGGGAGCACAGATACGCAGTATTTT.

This clone showed up many times. Other nucleotide sequences in the sample specify the same CDR3. CDR3 amino acids: CASSLATVTTDTQYF. In DNA, the CDR3 is TGCGCCAGCAGCTTGGCGACAGTGACCACAGATACGCAGTATTTT. V and J are TRBV5-1 and TRBJ2-3; a possible D gene is TRBD1 (5 bases). The germline gives CDR1 SGHRS, CDR2 YFSETQ. V lost 0 bases to trimming and J lost 2 bases, with 10 bases between them. The CDR3 is made up of 15 amino acids.

Points on this clone: Other nucleotide sequences in the sample specify the same CDR3. This chain links TRBV7-2 with TRBJ2-5; no reliable D call. Looked up from germline, CDR1 is SGHTA and CDR2 is FQGNSA. The CDR3 runs to 13 residues. Trimming stripped 4 bases from V and 1 base from J, with 7 bases between. CDR3 amino acids: CASSSRVQETQYF. Here the CDR3 DNA reads TGTGCCAGCAGCTCCCGGGTCCAAGAGACCCAGTACTTC.

This chain joins TRBV29-1 and TRBJ2-1; perhaps TRBD1 as D (6 bases). The CDR3 loop spans 14 amino acids. V lost 6 bases and J 1 base, leaving 13 bases between the germline ends. CDR1 is SQVTM and CDR2 is ANQGSEA in the germline V gene. Here the CDR3 reads CSVGDTGSYNEQFF. The CDR3 DNA follows: TGCAGCGTCGGGGACACTGGATCCTACAATGAGCAGTTCTTC.

The chain recombines TRBV19 with TRBJ1-4; 7 bases line up with TRBD1. V was clipped by 8 bases and J by 7 bases; unmatched bases: 13. This CDR3 region has 15 residues. In germline, CDR1 is LNHDA, CDR2 SQIVND (reference sequence). DNA for the CDR3: TGTGCCAGTTCACCACCGGGACAGCGGAGTGAAAAACTGTTTTTT. Translating gives CASSPPGQRSEKLFF.

The V and J genes are TRBV5-1 and TRBJ2-7; 7 nucleotides agree with TRBD1. CDR3 length: 13 residues. V was pared by 4 bases and J by 4 bases, with 5 bases of the junction left unmatched. CDR1 SGHRS and CDR2 YFSETQ come from the germline V gene. The CDR3 loop reads CASSPGQVYEQYF. DNA of the CDR3: TGCGCCAGCAGCCCCGGACAGGTGTACGAGCAGTACTTC.

The rearrangement uses TRBV7-8 and TRBJ2-1, with D maybe TRBD2 (5 bases). From germline, CDR1 is SGHVS and CDR2 FQNEAQ. CDR3 size: 15 residues. Trimming took off 2 bases at V and 2 bases at J, with 10 bases between the two ends. CDR3 in DNA: TGTGCCAGCAGCTTACCGGGATCTACCTACAATGAGCAGTTCTTC. As protein: CASSLPGSTYNEQFF.

This chain connects TRBV28 to TRBJ2-7, with D perhaps TRBD1 (5 bases). This CDR3 is 13 amino acids long. The germline CDR1 and CDR2 sequences are MDHEN and SYDVKM. V gave up 6 bases and J gave up 5 bases, with 14 bases separating them. DNA for the CDR3: TGTGCCAGCAGCCCAGGGTACAGTAACGAGCAGTACTTC. Translating it yields CASSPGYSNEQYF.

The chain uses TRBV18 and TRBJ2-2, with D possibly matching TRBD2 (5 bases). V dropped 6 bases and J dropped 5 bases, with 10 bases sitting between them. The CDR3 is 13 amino acids. The germline V gene has CDR1 KGHSH and CDR2 LQKENI. As DNA, the CDR3 is TGTGCCAGCTCGGGAGAAGGGACCGGGGAGCTGTTTTTT. Translated: CASSGEGTGELFF.

The chain uses TRBV28 and TRBJ1-2, with D uncertain. Trimming took off 6 bases at V and 4 bases at J, with 15 bases between the two ends. This CDR3 is built from 14 residues. Germline V lookup: CDR1 MDHEN, CDR2 SYDVKM. CDR3 sequence: CASRVASAVYGYTF. The CDR3 DNA follows: TGTGCCAGCAGGGTCGCTTCGGCAGTCTATGGCTACACCTTC.

J is TRBJ1-1 and V is TRBV19; no clear D. Looked up from germline, CDR1 is LNHDA and CDR2 is SQIVND (reference sequence). This CDR3 contains 13 residues. V gave up 8 bases and J gave up 4 bases, with 14 bases separating them. The CDR3 region has the DNA TGTGCCAGTGCGGGCGGTTTGAGCACTGAAGCTTTCTTT. Amino acid sequence: CASAGGLSTEAFF.